This T cell receptor beta chain was identified during a study of blood T cell repertoires in COVID-19. V lost 5 bases to trimming and J lost 7 bases, with 12 bases between them. Germline CDR1 reads MNHNY; CDR2 reads SVGAGI (reference sequence). The CDR3 extends over 13 amino acids. Profiling relied on immunoSEQ multiplex PCR, and the TCRdb table lists in-frame clones only, not all of them. Of some 97,000 clones in the sample, approximately 92% were seen once. The chain is built from TRBV6-6 and TRBJ1-5, with a weak D call TRBD1 (5 bases). The specimen sequenced was peripheral blood. The receptor was derived from a man aged 70-80 years with acute or convalescent COVID-19. The CDR3 DNA reads TGTGCCAGCAGTGTACAGGAAGGCCAGCCCCAGCATTTT. Encoded protein: CASSVQEGQPQHF.